Below are 10 T cell receptor beta chains sequenced from a single sample in a study of blood T cell repertoires in COVID-19. The repertoire was sequenced with immunoSEQ multiplex PCR; TCRdb's copy has only in-frame clones and lacks some. The table shows 430,000 or so clones, with around nine tenths occurring only once. The sample comprised peripheral blood. These receptors were collected from a man aged 18 to 30 with COVID-19, enrolled during active disease.

As to this clone: The sample holds other DNA sequences that translate to the same CDR3. The chain has TRBV9 and TRBJ1-5; D might be TRBD1 (5 bases). This CDR3 is built from 15 residues. Deletions cut 4 bases from V and 4 bases from J, with 15 bases between. From germline, CDR1 is SGDLS and CDR2 YYNGEE. This CDR3 is CASSPRDSWNQPQHF. In DNA form, the CDR3 reads TGTGCCAGCAGCCCACGGGACTCTTGGAATCAGCCCCAGCATTTT. Together with reference TRBV9 and TRBJ1-5, the CDR3 gives the full variable domain: DSGVTQTPKHLITATGQRVTLRCSPRSGDLSVYWYQQSLDQGLQFLIQYYNGEERAKGNILERFSAQQFPDLHSELNLSSLELGDSALYFCASSPRDSWNQPQHFGDGTRLSIL.

The chain recombines TRBV6-5 with TRBJ2-5; 9 nucleotides match TRBD1. Trimming cost V 7 bases and J 5 bases; bases outside gene matches: 11. CDR1 is MNHEY and CDR2 is SVGAGI in the germline V gene. CDR3 length: 15 residues. The CDR3 region is CASNPSTGGGETQYF. The CDR3 bases are TGTGCCAGCAACCCGAGCACAGGGGGCGGGGAGACCCAGTACTTC.

There are a few counts of this clone. The chain links TRBV7-2 to TRBJ1-4; D unresolved. Looked up from germline, CDR1 is SGHTA and CDR2 is FQGNSA. Trimming left V 1 base short and J 10 bases short, with 16 bases between. The CDR3 extends over 15 amino acids. The CDR3 nucleotides read TGTGCCAGCAGCTTAGGCGGAGGCCGCCCCCTAAAACTGTTTTTT. Encoded protein: CASSLGGGRPLKLFF.

The rearrangement joins TRBV13 to TRBJ2-7; D is undetermined. This CDR3 contains 15 residues. CDR1 and CDR2 from the germline V gene are PRHDT and FYEKMQ (reference sequence). Trimming took off 7 bases at V and 6 bases at J, with 22 bases between the two ends. The CDR3 sequence is CASKKMGPNPSEQYF. As DNA, the CDR3 is TGTGCCAGCAAGAAAATGGGCCCAAACCCTTCCGAGCAGTACTTC.

This clone turned up a few times. J is TRBJ1-2 and V is TRBV7-9; 9 positions agree with TRBD1. The ends lost 5 bases at V and 9 bases at J; junction bases unmatched: 7. CDR3 length: 13 residues. Germline V gene lookup returns CDR1 SEHNR and CDR2 FQNEAQ (reference sequence). The CDR3 DNA reads as TGTGCCAGCAGCCCCGGGACAGGGCATAGCTACACCTTC. Protein: CASSPGTGHSYTF.

This chain connects TRBV5-1 to TRBJ2-1; 8 bases are shared with TRBD1. V trimming: 0 bases; J trimming: 3 bases; junction bases outside the gene matches: 8. Germline CDR1 SGHRS, CDR2 YFSETQ. This CDR3 comprises 17 residues. The CDR3 protein is CASSLDPGQDNYNEQFF. CDR3 DNA: TGCGCCAGCAGCTTGGACCCGGGACAGGATAACTACAATGAGCAGTTCTTC.

This clone was observed once. CDR3 sequence: CASSLVRDSTSYNEQFF. The DNA of the CDR3 is TGCGCCAGCAGCTTGGTTAGGGACAGCACCTCCTACAATGAGCAGTTCTTC. The genes are TRBV5-1 and TRBJ2-1, with 7 nucleotides matching TRBD1. This CDR3 spans 17 amino acids. Trimming at V came to 0 bases and at J to 0 bases, leaving 6 bases not matched to a gene. Germline lookup yields CDR1 SGHRS and CDR2 YFSETQ.

This chain connects TRBV4-1 to TRBJ1-1; the match to TRBD1 covers 10 bases. Germline lookup yields CDR1 MGHRA and CDR2 YSYEKL. The CDR3 length is 14 residues. The J segment lost 10 bases and the V segment lost 2 bases, leaving 7 bases of the junction unmatched. Written as DNA, the CDR3 is TGCGCCAGCAGCCAACTTGGGACAGGGGTCTTAGCTTTCTTT. Amino acids: CASSQLGTGVLAFF.

Concerning this clone: This same CDR3 is encoded by further DNA sequences in the sample. V usage is TRBV2 and J usage is TRBJ1-6, with D possibly being TRBD1 (5 bases). The germline gives CDR1 SNHLY, CDR2 FYNNEI. The CDR3 covers 14 residues. The ends were cut back, 6 bases at V and 6 bases at J, with 12 bases in the middle. As DNA, the CDR3 is TGTGCCAGCAGCCCCCAGGGAGGTAATTCACCCCTCCACTTT. Translating it yields CASSPQGGNSPLHF.

In its sample, this clone was seen a few times. The gene calls are TRBV2 and TRBJ1-5, with TRBD1 identical over 9 bases. The CDR3 is 15 residues long. Germline values: CDR1 SNHLY, CDR2 FYNNEI. Trimming removed 5 bases from V and 5 bases from J; junction bases left unmatched: 7. The CDR3 DNA reads TGTGCCAGCAGTATGGACAGGGGAGGGGATCAGCCCCAGCATTTT. Translated, it gives CASSMDRGGDQPQHF.